These 9 T cell receptor beta chains originate from one sample sequenced in a study of glioma-infiltrating T cells. TCR alpha and beta CDR3 regions were amplified from RNA using iRepertoire nested multiplex PCR. TCRdb passed the multiplex PCR reads through MiXCR, listing each CDR3 protein once. The sample carries over 140,000 distinct CDR3 sequences, 39% recorded once. The specimen sequenced was glioma tissue, nonneoplastic brain tissue, or PBMCs (not recorded which). The receptors were gathered from a human donor with low-grade glioma or glioblastoma, undergoing nonglioma brain surgery, or in good health (not recorded which).

The chain recombines TRBV20-1 with TRBJ2-7, with 7 bases aligning to TRBD2. Germline V lookup: CDR1 DFQATT, CDR2 SNEGSKA (reference sequence). The CDR3 runs to 15 residues. With 0 bases clipped from V and 6 bases from J, the junction kept 11 bases outside the gene matches. The CDR3 region is CSARDPRGRAFEQYF. The CDR3 coding sequence is TGCAGTGCTAGAGATCCTAGAGGGAGGGCCTTCGAGCAGTACTTC.

This clonotype was found a few times. In DNA form, the CDR3 reads TGCGCCAGCAGCGCCGGACAGGTCACTGAAGCTTTCTTT. Translated, it gives CASSAGQVTEAFF. This rearrangement joins TRBV5-1 to TRBJ1-1; 7 nucleotides match TRBD1. The ends lost 4 bases at V and 4 bases at J; junction bases unmatched: 4. The CDR3 sequence is 13 residues long. Germline V gene lookup returns CDR1 SGHRS and CDR2 YFSETQ.

This chain links TRBV6-1 with TRBJ1-1; D is ambiguous. Between the trimmed V and J ends, which lost 5 bases and 1 base, there was a span of 14 bases. The CDR3 is 15 amino acids. The V gene's germline CDR1 is MNHNS and CDR2 SASEGT. The CDR3: CASSWVPGGNTEAFF. DNA for the CDR3: TGTGCCAGCAGTTGGGTACCGGGAGGGAACACTGAAGCTTTCTTT.

The chain has TRBV6-5 and TRBJ1-5, with TRBD1 matching 9 bases. V lost 5 bases, J lost 5 bases, and 10 bases stayed unmatched. The CDR3 contains 16 residues. Per the germline V gene, CDR1 is MNHEY and CDR2 is SVGAGI. CDR3 residues: CASSPSTGGRDQPQHF. The CDR3 nucleotides read TGTGCCAGCAGTCCATCGACAGGGGGACGGGATCAGCCCCAGCATTTT.

This clonotype was counted only a few times. The J gene is TRBJ2-5, the V gene TRBV14; D not certain. CDR3 length: 14 amino acids. The V end was cut by 4 bases, the J end by 3 bases, with 12 bases between. Germline V gene data show CDR1 as SGHDN and CDR2 as FVKESK. The CDR3 reads CASSPGFTKETQYF. CDR3 bases: TGTGCCAGCAGCCCCGGTTTTACGAAAGAGACCCAGTACTTC.

This clonotype was picked up a small number of times. The CDR3 sequence: CSARDESRVGNYGYTF. For the CDR3, the DNA is TGCAGTGCTAGAGATGAGTCCAGGGTGGGAAACTATGGCTACACCTTC. The chain has TRBV20-1 and TRBJ1-2; D possibly corresponds to TRBD1 (5 bases). Deletions cut 0 bases from V and 2 bases from J, with 16 bases between. CDR3 length: 16 residues. Germline V gene sequence: CDR1 DFQATT, CDR2 SNEGSKA (reference sequence).

The V and J genes are TRBV28 and TRBJ2-7, with D unclear. There are 12 residues in the CDR3. From germline, CDR1 is MDHEN and CDR2 SYDVKM. Trimming pared 4 bases from V and 6 bases from J, leaving 10 bases between. The CDR3 region has the DNA TGTGCCAGCAGTTCTCTTCGGGTCGAGCAGTACTTC. Its translation: CASSSLRVEQYF. Combining the CDR3 with reference TRBV28 and TRBJ2-7 gives the whole variable domain DVKVTQSSRYLVKRTGEKVFLECVQDMDHENMFWYRQDPGLGLRLIYFSYDVKMKEKGDIPEGYSVSREKKERFSLILESASTNQTSMYLCASSSLRVEQYFGPGTRLTVT.

This sequence joins TRBV11-2 and TRBJ2-1; possibly TRBD2 for D (5 bases). The CDR3 covers 16 residues. Trimming took 5 bases from V and 3 from J, leaving 17 bases between them. Germline CDR1 is SGHAT and CDR2 is FQNNGV. This CDR3 reads CASSPSGSPNYNEQFF. The CDR3 DNA is TGTGCCAGCAGCCCCTCGGGGTCCCCCAACTACAATGAGCAGTTCTTC.

Comments on this clonotype: A read error may explain this, as a much larger clone is one base away. The rearrangement joins TRBV6-2 or TRBV6-3 to TRBJ2-3; 7 positions match TRBD1. The CDR3 spans 14 residues. Germline V gene sequence: CDR1 MNHEY, CDR2 SVGEGT. This CDR3 reads CAGSGDSTTDTQYF. DNA for the CDR3: TGTGCCGGCAGTGGGGACAGCACCACAGATACGCAGTATTTT.